These 28 T cell receptor beta chains came from one sample sequenced in a study of blood T cell repertoires in COVID-19. Some clones are missing from TCRdb's copy, which holds only in-frame ones; the method was immunoSEQ multiplex PCR. Of some 350,000 clones detected, around 83% appear once; the ten largest clones hold about 3%. Sequencing used peripheral blood. Source of these receptors: a young man with active or convalescent COVID-19.

The chain joins TRBV5-4 to TRBJ2-5; no firm D call. CDR3 size: 12 residues. V lost 3 bases to trimming and J lost 2 bases, with 5 bases between them. Germline-derived CDR1 and CDR2 are SGHNT and YYREEE (reference sequence). The CDR3: CASSSVQETQYF. The CDR3 DNA is TGTGCCAGCAGCTCGGTTCAAGAGACCCAGTACTTC.

The chain employs TRBV10-1 and TRBJ1-1, with a weak D call TRBD1 (5 bases). The germline CDR1 and CDR2 sequences are WNHNN and SYGVQD (reference sequence). V was clipped by 5 bases and J by 5 bases, with 21 bases between them. CDR3 size: 16 residues. The CDR3 sequence: CASSFPPRVEVTEAFF. The CDR3 DNA is TGCGCCAGCAGTTTCCCCCCCAGGGTGGAAGTAACTGAAGCTTTCTTT.

The V and J genes are TRBV2 and TRBJ1-1; unclear D gene. The V end lost 7 bases, the J end lost 11 bases, and 14 bases lay between the germline ends. The CDR3 covers 11 residues. Germline CDR1 reads SNHLY; CDR2 reads FYNNEI. This CDR3 is CASTLAPGAFF. In DNA, the CDR3 is TGTGCCAGCACCCTGGCACCGGGGGCTTTCTTT.

The V call is TRBV5-1, the J call TRBJ2-2; the match to TRBD2 covers 8 bases. Per germline, CDR1 SGHRS and CDR2 YFSETQ. The V segment lost 4 bases and the J segment 6 bases; nucleotides outside the gene matches: 8. The CDR3 extends over 15 amino acids. As DNA, the CDR3 is TGCGCCAGCAGCCCCCGGAGCGGGGGTCCCGGGGAGCTGTTTTTT. Its protein product is CASSPRSGGPGELFF.

The CDR3 DNA reads as TGCGCCAGCAGCATCCACCCGACAGGGCCCCAGGATCAGCCCCAGCATTTT. It is translated as CASSIHPTGPQDQPQHF. The gene calls are TRBV5-1 and TRBJ1-5, with 7 bases lining up with TRBD1. Germline V CDR1 and CDR2: SGHRS, YFSETQ. The CDR3 is 17 residues long. The trim removed 4 bases at V and 5 bases at J, leaving 15 bases unmatched.

This clone was seen just once. The gene calls are TRBV7-9 and TRBJ2-1, with D perhaps TRBD2 (6 bases). The CDR3 sequence is 16 residues long. The germline V gene encodes CDR1 SEHNR and CDR2 FQNEAQ (reference sequence). V lost 1 base and J 2 bases, leaving 12 bases between the germline ends. CDR3 in amino acids: CASSLVPSATYNEQFF. The CDR3 DNA reads TGTGCCAGCAGCTTAGTCCCTAGCGCGACCTACAATGAGCAGTTCTTC.

The chain recombines TRBV11-1 with TRBJ2-1, with 10 nucleotides matching TRBD2. This CDR3 is 16 amino acids long. V lost 5 bases and J lost 7; bases outside the gene matches: 11. Germline V CDR1 and CDR2: SGHAT, FQDESV (reference sequence). The CDR3 loop reads CASSQFGTSVPNEQFF. The CDR3 DNA reads TGTGCCAGCAGCCAATTCGGGACTAGCGTTCCGAATGAGCAGTTCTTC. The full variable domain, rest sourced from reference TRBV11-1 and TRBJ2-1, is EAEVAQSPRYKITEKSQAVAFWCDPISGHATLYWYRQILGQGPELLVQFQDESVVDDSQLPKDRFSAERLKGVDSTLKIQPAELGDSAMYLCASSQFGTSVPNEQFFGPGTRLTVL.

The gene calls are TRBV20-1 and TRBJ2-1, with D maybe TRBD1 (5 bases). CDR1 and CDR2 from the germline V gene are DFQATT and SNEGSKA (reference sequence). The CDR3 has 11 residues. Trimming took 2 bases from V and 7 from J, leaving 6 bases between them. CDR3: CSARYRNEQFF. The CDR3 DNA reads TGCAGTGCTAGATACAGGAATGAGCAGTTCTTC.

The chain joins TRBV4-3 to TRBJ2-1; D call uncertain. CDR3 length equals 15 residues. Germline V gives CDR1 LGHNA, CDR2 YSLEER. V shed 0 bases and J shed 2 bases, with 8 bases lying between them. CDR3 in amino acids: CASSQETPPYNEQFF. CDR3 bases: TGCGCCAGCAGCCAAGAGACTCCTCCCTACAATGAGCAGTTCTTC.

The rearrangement joins TRBV7-2 to TRBJ1-5, with a possible D match to TRBD1 (6 bases). With 1 base removed from V and 4 bases from J, the gap between germline ends came to 14 bases. Looked up from germline, CDR1 is SGHTA and CDR2 is FQGNSA. This CDR3 contains 16 residues. The CDR3 sequence is CASSLEGGARNQPQHF. The CDR3 nucleotides read TGTGCCAGCAGCTTAGAGGGGGGGGCGCGGAATCAGCCCCAGCATTTT.

This clone was observed a few times. The rearrangement uses TRBV7-8 and TRBJ2-1; 9 nucleotides line up with TRBD2. The CDR3 spans 19 residues. V lost 5 bases to trimming and J lost 3 bases; unmatched junction nucleotides: 17. Germline V gene data show CDR1 as SGHVS and CDR2 as FQNEAQ. CDR3 sequence: CASSAASGVTLVYYNEQFF. CDR3 nucleotides: TGTGCCAGCAGCGCCGCTAGCGGGGTCACCCTCGTTTACTACAATGAGCAGTTCTTC.

The CDR3 DNA reads TGTGCCAGCAGCCAAGGGACAGGGCAGAAGCAGCCCCAGCATTTT. Protein product: CASSQGTGQKQPQHF. The gene calls are TRBV3-1 (or the pseudogene TRBV3-2) and TRBJ1-5; TRBD1 aligns across 8 bases. The V and J ends lost 1 base and 7 bases, in that order; junction bases with no gene match: 6. Germline V gene data show CDR1 as LGHDT and CDR2 as YNNKEL (reference sequence). The CDR3 has 15 amino acids.

The CDR3 sequence is CASSQGYLSITEAFF. As DNA, the CDR3 is TGTGCCAGCAGCCAAGGGTACCTTAGTATCACTGAAGCTTTCTTT. The chain uses TRBV3-1 (or the pseudogene TRBV3-2) and TRBJ1-1, with unresolved D. Germline CDR1 and CDR2: LGHDT and YNNKEL (reference sequence). V lost 1 base to trimming and J lost 4 bases, with 13 bases between them. The CDR3 runs 15 residues.

This clone has more than one count but fewer than ten. The chain carries TRBV18 and TRBJ2-3; tentatively, D is TRBD2 (6 bases). This CDR3 is 14 amino acids long. Germline lookup yields CDR1 KGHSH and CDR2 LQKENI. V was shortened by 3 bases and J by 6 bases, with 13 bases between the two germline ends. CDR3 coding DNA: TGTGCCAGCTCACCCCTGGGACTTTTTGATACGCAGTATTTT. This codes for CASSPLGLFDTQYF. The variable domain in full, with the rest retrieved from reference TRBV18 and TRBJ2-3, is NAGVMQNPRHLVRRRGQEARLRCSPMKGHSHVYWYRQLPEEGLKFMVYLQKENIIDESGMPKERFSAEFPKEGPSILRIQQVVRGDSAAYFCASSPLGLFDTQYFGPGTRLTVL.

The rearrangement links TRBV7-9 to TRBJ1-2; 9 bases align to TRBD1. Trimming at V came to 5 bases and at J to 5 bases, leaving 6 bases not matched to a gene. The CDR3 loop spans 14 amino acids. CDR1 and CDR2 from the germline V gene are SEHNR and FQNEAQ (reference sequence). The DNA of the CDR3 is TGTGCCAGCAGCGCCCAACAGGGGGCGTATGGCTACACCTTC. As protein: CASSAQQGAYGYTF.

For this clone: Other DNA sequences from this sample encode an identical CDR3 as well. The chain has TRBV5-1 and TRBJ1-1; D perhaps matches TRBD1 (6 bases). Germline CDR1 is SGHRS and CDR2 is YFSETQ. This CDR3 comprises 14 residues. V was pared by 1 base and J by 2 bases, with 9 bases between. The CDR3 coding sequence is TGCGCCAGCAGCTTGAGGGGGGGAAACACTGAAGCTTTCTTT. Amino acid sequence: CASSLRGGNTEAFF.

The CDR3 DNA reads TGCGCCAGCAGCCGACGGACAGGACCGCAGCCCCAGCATTTT. Its translation: CASSRRTGPQPQHF. The chain employs TRBV4-1 and TRBJ1-5; TRBD1 aligns across 7 bases. The CDR3 consists of 14 residues. The V segment lost 4 bases and the J segment 7 bases; nucleotides outside the gene matches: 7. Germline CDR1 is MGHRA and CDR2 is YSYEKL.

The chain recombines TRBV4-3 with TRBJ1-6; D call uncertain. CDR1 and CDR2 from the germline V gene are LGHNA and YSLEER. The CDR3 is 15 residues long. Trimming shortened V by 4 bases and J by 9 bases, and 16 bases separated the two germline ends. CDR3 nucleotides: TGCGCCAGCAGCCTACAACGGAGTCACGGTTCACCCCTCCACTTT. This translates into CASSLQRSHGSPLHF.

The chain employs TRBV24-1 and TRBJ1-2; no firm D call. Trimming took off 3 bases at V and 5 bases at J, with 9 bases between the two ends. The CDR3 loop spans 13 amino acids. The V gene's germline CDR1 is KGHDR and CDR2 SFDVKD. This CDR3 is CATSDTPTYGYTF. The CDR3, as DNA: TGTGCCACCAGTGATACACCAACGTATGGCTACACCTTC.

The CDR3 here is CASSPTGGGYGYTF. CDR3 DNA sequence: TGCGCCAGCAGCCCTACAGGGGGAGGATATGGCTACACCTTC. This chain uses TRBV5-1 with TRBJ1-2, with 8 bases fitting TRBD1. Germline loops: CDR1 SGHRS, CDR2 YFSETQ. The CDR3 is 14 amino acids. Losses at the gene ends were 4 bases for V and 5 bases for J; bases not matched to a gene: 7.

CDR3 amino acids: CASKEGPNSPLHF. The CDR3 bases are TGTGCCAGCAAGGAGGGGCCGAATTCACCCCTCCACTTT. The chain joins TRBV11-3 to TRBJ1-6, with D perhaps matching TRBD1 (5 bases). V lost 7 bases, J lost 7 bases, and 11 bases lay in between. From germline, CDR1 is SGHNT and CDR2 YENEEA. CDR3 size: 13 residues.

The rearrangement links TRBV3-1 (or the pseudogene TRBV3-2) to TRBJ1-4; D is undetermined. This CDR3 region has 13 residues. Germline V gene lookup returns CDR1 LGHDT and CDR2 YNNKEL (reference sequence). Between the trimmed V and J ends, which lost 4 bases and 5 bases, there was a span of 8 bases. CDR3 DNA: TGTGCCAGCAGCCCACGGTCCAATGAAAAACTGTTTTTT. Translated, it gives CASSPRSNEKLFF.

The chain uses TRBV30 and TRBJ1-5; D is possibly TRBD1 (6 bases). The V and J ends lost 5 bases and 6 bases respectively, with 14 bases between them. CDR3 size: 13 residues. Looked up from germline, CDR1 is GTSNPN and CDR2 is SVGIG (reference sequence). The CDR3 DNA sequence: TGTGCCTGGGACGGAGGGGGGGCTCAGCCCCAGCATTTT. It translates to CAWDGGGAQPQHF. Full variable domain (rest looked up from reference TRBV30 and TRBJ1-5): SQTIHQWPATLVQPVGSPLSLECTVEGTSNPNLYWYRQAAGRGLQLLFYSVGIGQISSEVPQNLSASRPQDRQFILSSKKLLLSDSGFYLCAWDGGGAQPQHFGDGTRLSIL.

The chain links TRBV2 to TRBJ2-2; the match to TRBD2 covers 11 bases. The CDR3 length is 16 residues. Germline values: CDR1 SNHLY, CDR2 FYNNEI. V gave up 6 bases and J gave up 3 bases; unmatched junction bases: 6. The chain's CDR3 is CASSKGTSGYTGELFF. The CDR3 region has the DNA TGTGCCAGCAGCAAAGGGACTAGCGGATACACCGGGGAGCTGTTTTTT. Filled out from reference TRBV2 and TRBJ2-2, the complete variable domain reads EPEVTQTPSHQVTQMGQEVILRCVPISNHLYFYWYRQILGQKVEFLVSFYNNEISEKSEIFDDQFSVERPDGSNFTLKIRSTKLEDSAMYFCASSKGTSGYTGELFFGEGSRLTVL.

The genes are TRBV28 and TRBJ2-7; possibly TRBD2 for D (5 bases). V lost 4 bases to trimming and J lost 3 bases, with 16 bases between them. Germline CDR1 reads MDHEN; CDR2 reads SYDVKM. This CDR3 contains 15 residues. This CDR3 reads CASSWGRGKDYEQYF. The CDR3 DNA follows: TGTGCCAGCAGTTGGGGTCGAGGGAAGGACTACGAGCAGTACTTC.

The J gene is TRBJ1-4, the V gene TRBV7-9; D uncertain. The germline V gene encodes CDR1 SEHNR and CDR2 FQNEAQ (reference sequence). The CDR3 covers 14 residues. The germline V and J ends were trimmed by 4 bases and 7 bases, with 13 bases remaining between them. CDR3 loop: CASSYVHASEKLFF. As DNA, the CDR3 is TGTGCCAGCAGCTACGTCCATGCTAGTGAAAAACTGTTTTTT.

This chain connects TRBV5-1 to TRBJ2-7, with D perhaps TRBD1 (6 bases). V was trimmed by 0 bases and J by 3 bases, leaving 10 bases between them. The germline gives CDR1 SGHRS, CDR2 YFSETQ. The CDR3 is 14 amino acids. CDR3 sequence reads: CASSLAGQNYEQYF. CDR3 nucleotide sequence: TGCGCCAGCAGCTTGGCTGGACAGAACTACGAGCAGTACTTC.

This sequence joins TRBV10-3 and TRBJ2-1; D remains unclear. Deletions cut 2 bases from V and 8 bases from J, with 13 bases between. In germline, CDR1 is ENHRY, CDR2 SYGVKD. CDR3 length equals 14 residues. The CDR3 coding sequence is TGTGCCATCAGTGAGCCCCCAGTTGCCGATGAGCAGTTCTTC. This translates into CAISEPPVADEQFF.